This is a list of T cell receptor beta chains from one sample in a study of OX40 agonist ivuxolimab in advanced cancers. Profiling relied on immunoSEQ multiplex PCR, and the TCRdb table lists in-frame clones only, not all of them. Of 48,000 or so clones listed, 80% to 90% are singletons. Sample: CD4+ or CD8+ T cells sorted from blood, taken in a trial of the OX40 agonist ivuxolimab. The receptor set was obtained from an adult with an advanced solid tumor such as melanoma, head and neck, liver or kidney cancer. Each CDR3 is given with its conserved first and last residue. Fields, in order: V gene, D gene, clone size, CDR3 protein. A D gene is named only where the DNA matches it firmly. Size values are once, few and many counts, or a class for expanded clones, and some rows have none.

>TRBV14|.|.
CASSQEAGTSYEQYF
>TRBV6-1|.|.
CASSEPGTIAKNIQYF
>TRBV5-1|.|.
CASSLGPNQPQHF
>TRBV4-1|.|.
CASSQDLQGSYGYTF
>TRBV5-4|TRBD2|.
CASSLVAGVRRSETQYF
>TRBV5-1|TRBD2|once
CASNDGLAGSYNEQFF
>TRBV6-5|TRBD2|.
CASSYALAGGREQYF
>TRBV5-1|.|.
CASSFGGSDTQYF
>TRBV15|.|.
CATSRDQGNQPQHF
>TRBV4-1|.|once
CASSPSTANLYEQYF
>TRBV5-1|.|few
CASSLALGSGSTDTQYF
>TRBV6-1|TRBD1|.
CASSQGGQEPYGYTF
>TRBV5-8|.|.
CASRPRGRAFNEQFF
>TRBV7-2|.|.
CASTSQRGYEQYF
>TRBV7-9|.|.
CASSFLGTRYNEQFF
>TRBV5-4|TRBD2|.
CASSLERGGSSYNEQFF
>TRBV5-1|.|.
CASVPGGGLQETQYF
>TRBV9|.|.
CASSSGPVSGNTIYF
>TRBV7-2|TRBD2|.
CASSRRVLAGGVPPYEQYF
>TRBV4-3|.|.
CASSQETGYTGYTF
>TRBV7-2|TRBD2|.
CASSLGPGLAGDTQYF
>TRBV5-4|.|.
CASSQDRNGAGQPQHF
>TRBV6-5|TRBD1|few
CASSYSGQLYNSPLHF
>TRBV6-6|TRBD2|.
CASSTRTSGSDEQFF
>TRBV27|.|.
CASSLWGADGETQYF
>TRBV15|.|once
CATSRRLPSTDTQYF
>TRBV4-1|.|.
CASSQEAAGELFF
>TRBV23-1|TRBD1|.
CASSQSRDRACETQYF
>TRBV6-6|TRBD1|.
CASSYGSGGTEAFF
>TRBV7-8|.|.
CASSLNRGSGGNQYF
>TRBV19|.|.
CASSMYPGNTIYF
>TRBV27|TRBD2|.
CASRGKRESYNEQFF
>TRBV15|.|.
CATSRDSGRFAKNIQYF
>TRBV5-1|.|.
CASSADRASYNEQFF
>TRBV7-9|TRBD1|.
CASSRTGMTEAFF
>TRBV19|TRBD2|few
CASSIGTSGDTQYF
>TRBV11-1|.|.
CASSPNKGYSDYTF
>TRBV6-6|.|.
CASSFPADSWGTEAFF
>TRBV10-2|TRBD2|.
CASSVGTTQGTQYF
>TRBV27|.|.
CASSPTGRHEQYF
>TRBV7-9|TRBD1|.
CASSIIGGGPYRRGYRYTF
>TRBV12-5|.|.
CASGFADLNTEAFF
>TRBV11-3|.|.
CASSLEGGELFF
>TRBV5-5|TRBD1|.
CASSPDYIRDRGVGYTF
>TRBV19|.|.
CASSIGLTEAFF
>TRBV5-6|TRBD1|few
CASSFGTGSSVTEAFF
>TRBV6-1|.|once
CASTPKWDDYGYTF
>TRBV7-2|TRBD1|.
CASSLAGQGYEQYF